The TCR beta chain described here comes from a study of T cell responses to AZD1222 COVID-19 vaccine. Turning to this clone: What it binds is unknown.

The V end lost 0 bases, the J end lost 4 bases, and 12 bases lay between the germline ends. CDR3 length: 15 residues. The V gene's germline CDR1 is MNHEY and CDR2 SVGAGI. Whole-study findings and limits: None of the repertoires were sampled until the peak T cell response had passed.

Produced via immunoSEQ multiplex PCR; TCRdb's table is partial and in-frame only. The table shows some 180,000 clones, with just under 90% occurring only once. The chain employs TRBV6-5 and TRBJ1-2; D is perhaps TRBD1 (6 bases). Source: peripheral blood, taken on day 0 of AZD1222 vaccination. The source of this sequence is an adult in good health. CDR3 protein: CASSYSAQGLYGYTF. The CDR3 nucleotides read TGTGCCAGCAGTTACTCGGCACAGGGCCTCTATGGCTACACCTTC.